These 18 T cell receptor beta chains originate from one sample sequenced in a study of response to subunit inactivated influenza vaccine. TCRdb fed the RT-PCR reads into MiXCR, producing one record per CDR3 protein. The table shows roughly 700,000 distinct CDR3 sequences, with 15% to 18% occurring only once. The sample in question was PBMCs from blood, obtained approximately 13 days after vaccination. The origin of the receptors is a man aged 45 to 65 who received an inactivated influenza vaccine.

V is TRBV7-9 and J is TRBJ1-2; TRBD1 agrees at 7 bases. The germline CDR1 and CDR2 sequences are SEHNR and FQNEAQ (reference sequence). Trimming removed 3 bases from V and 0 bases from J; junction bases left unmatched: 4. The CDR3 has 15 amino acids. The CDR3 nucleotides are TGTGCCAGCAGCTTGGACAGGTCCCCTAACTATGGCTACACCTTC. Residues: CASSLDRSPNYGYTF.

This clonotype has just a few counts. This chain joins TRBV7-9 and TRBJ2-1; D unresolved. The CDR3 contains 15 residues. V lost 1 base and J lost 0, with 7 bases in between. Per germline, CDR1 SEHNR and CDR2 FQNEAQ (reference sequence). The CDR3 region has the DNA TGTGCCAGCAGCTTAGAACAGAACTCCTACAATGAGCAGTTCTTC. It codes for CASSLEQNSYNEQFF.

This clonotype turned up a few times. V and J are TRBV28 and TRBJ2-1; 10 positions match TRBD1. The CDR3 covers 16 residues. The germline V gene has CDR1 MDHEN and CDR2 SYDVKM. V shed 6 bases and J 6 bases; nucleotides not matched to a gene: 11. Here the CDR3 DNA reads TGTGCCAGCAGATACACTCTTGGACAGGGGGGCAATGAGCAGTTCTTC. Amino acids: CASRYTLGQGGNEQFF.

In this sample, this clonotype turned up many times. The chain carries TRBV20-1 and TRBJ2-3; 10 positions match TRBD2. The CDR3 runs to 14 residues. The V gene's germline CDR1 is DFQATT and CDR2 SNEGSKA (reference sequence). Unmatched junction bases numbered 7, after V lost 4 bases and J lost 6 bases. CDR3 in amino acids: CSATLAGEEDTQYF. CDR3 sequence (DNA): TGCAGTGCTACCCTAGCGGGAGAGGAGGATACGCAGTATTTT.

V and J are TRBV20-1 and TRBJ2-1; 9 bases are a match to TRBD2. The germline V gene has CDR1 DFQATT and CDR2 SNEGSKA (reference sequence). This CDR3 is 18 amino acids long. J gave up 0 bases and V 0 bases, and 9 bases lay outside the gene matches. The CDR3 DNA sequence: TGCAGTGCTAGAGAGGGTAGCGGGAGAGCGAGCTCCTACAATGAGCAGTTCTTC. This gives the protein CSAREGSGRASSYNEQFF.

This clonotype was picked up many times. CDR3 region: CSAEPGTGTYEQYF. DNA for the CDR3: TGCAGTGCAGAGCCCGGGACTGGGACCTACGAGCAGTACTTC. The rearrangement joins TRBV20-1 to TRBJ2-7, with D tentatively TRBD2 (6 bases). Trimming removed 6 bases at V and 2 bases at J, with 17 bases between. The CDR3 has 14 amino acids. Germline CDR1 and CDR2: DFQATT and SNEGSKA (reference sequence).

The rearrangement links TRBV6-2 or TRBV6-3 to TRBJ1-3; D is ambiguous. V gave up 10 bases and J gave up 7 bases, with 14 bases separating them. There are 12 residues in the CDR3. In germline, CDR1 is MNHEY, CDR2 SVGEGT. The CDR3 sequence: CATRRERNTIYF. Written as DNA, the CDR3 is TGTGCCACGCGGAGGGAAAGGAACACCATATATTTT.

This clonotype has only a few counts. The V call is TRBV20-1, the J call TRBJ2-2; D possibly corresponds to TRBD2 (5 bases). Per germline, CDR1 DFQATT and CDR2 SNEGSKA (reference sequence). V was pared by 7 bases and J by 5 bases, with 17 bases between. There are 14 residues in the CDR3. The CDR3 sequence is CSVPVAGWTGELFF. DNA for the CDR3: TGCAGTGTCCCCGTGGCGGGTTGGACCGGGGAGCTGTTTTTT.

In DNA, the CDR3 is TGCAGCGTTCGAGGATCGTCCTACAATGAGCAGTTCTTC. This encodes CSVRGSSYNEQFF. The chain combines TRBV29-1 with TRBJ2-1; no reliable D call. The germline V gene encodes CDR1 SQVTM and CDR2 ANQGSEA. The CDR3 is 13 residues long. V was clipped by 5 bases and J by 1 base, with 9 bases between them.

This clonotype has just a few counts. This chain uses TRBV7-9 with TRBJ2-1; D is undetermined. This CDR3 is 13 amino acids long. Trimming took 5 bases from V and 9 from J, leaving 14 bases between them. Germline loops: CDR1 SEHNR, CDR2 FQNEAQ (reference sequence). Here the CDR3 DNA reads TGTGCCAGCAGCCCCGACGGGCGAGTTGAGCAGTTCTTC. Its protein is CASSPDGRVEQFF.

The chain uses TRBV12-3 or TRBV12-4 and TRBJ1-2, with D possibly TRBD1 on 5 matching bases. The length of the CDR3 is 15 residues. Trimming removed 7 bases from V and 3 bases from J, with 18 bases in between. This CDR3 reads CASTLPGRKDYGYTF. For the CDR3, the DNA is TGTGCCAGCACCCTTCCAGGGAGGAAGGACTATGGCTACACCTTC.

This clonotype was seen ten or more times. The DNA of the CDR3 is TGTGCCAGCAGCTCATTCGGGAGACCTTCTGAAGCTTTCTTT. Residues: CASSSFGRPSEAFF. The chain recombines TRBV11-2 with TRBJ1-1, with D hard to call. V dropped 4 bases and J dropped 6 bases, with 15 bases sitting between them. The CDR3 consists of 14 residues. Germline V gene data show CDR1 as SGHAT and CDR2 as FQNNGV.

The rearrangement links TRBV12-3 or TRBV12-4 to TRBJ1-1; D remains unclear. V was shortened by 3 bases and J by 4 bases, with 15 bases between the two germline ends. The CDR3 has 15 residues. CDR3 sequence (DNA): TGTGCCAGCAGTTTCCGTCCAGAGAGGAGCACTGAAGCTTTCTTT. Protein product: CASSFRPERSTEAFF.

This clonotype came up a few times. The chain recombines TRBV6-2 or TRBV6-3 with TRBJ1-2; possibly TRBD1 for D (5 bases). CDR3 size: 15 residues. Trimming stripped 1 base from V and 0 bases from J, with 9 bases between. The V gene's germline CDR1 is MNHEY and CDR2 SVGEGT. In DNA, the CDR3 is TGTGCCAGCAGTTACTGGGACGCCACTAACTATGGCTACACCTTC. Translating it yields CASSYWDATNYGYTF.

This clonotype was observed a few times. The CDR3 spells CASSPDPNTGELFF. In DNA form, the CDR3 reads TGCGCCAGCAGCCCGGACCCGAACACCGGGGAGCTGTTTTTT. The chain combines TRBV5-1 with TRBJ2-2; D is unresolved. V lost 4 bases, J lost 0 bases, and 7 bases lay in between. The length of the CDR3 is 14 residues. CDR1 is SGHRS and CDR2 is YFSETQ in the germline V gene.

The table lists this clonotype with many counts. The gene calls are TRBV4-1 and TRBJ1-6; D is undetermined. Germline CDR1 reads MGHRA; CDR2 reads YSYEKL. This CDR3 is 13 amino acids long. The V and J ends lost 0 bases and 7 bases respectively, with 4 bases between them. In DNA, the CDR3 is TGCGCCAGCAGCCAAGACAGAAATTCACCCCTCCACTTT. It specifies CASSQDRNSPLHF.

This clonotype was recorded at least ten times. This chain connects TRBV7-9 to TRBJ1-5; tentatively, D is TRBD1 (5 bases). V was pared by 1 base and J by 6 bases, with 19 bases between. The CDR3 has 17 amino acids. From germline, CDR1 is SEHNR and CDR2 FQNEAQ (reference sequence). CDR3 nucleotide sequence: TGTGCCAGCAGCTTAGTTGGCCGCAGGGAAGGAATTCAGCCCCAGCATTTT. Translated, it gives CASSLVGRREGIQPQHF.

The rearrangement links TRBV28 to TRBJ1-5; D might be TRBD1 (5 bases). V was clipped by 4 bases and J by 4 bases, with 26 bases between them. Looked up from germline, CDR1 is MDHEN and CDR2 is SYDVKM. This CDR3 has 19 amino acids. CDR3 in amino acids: CASSWDRSDGPSVNQPQHF. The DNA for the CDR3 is TGTGCCAGCAGTTGGGACCGTTCGGATGGCCCCTCCGTAAATCAGCCCCAGCATTTT.